Here is one T cell receptor (beta chain) with its context. The antigen is unknown. These data belong to a study of graft-versus-host responses after intestinal transplantation. Data came from immunoSEQ multiplex PCR; TCRdb stores just in-frame clones and leaves some out. The data contain 60,000 to 65,000 clones, roughly nine tenths of them singletons. The CDR3 extends over 13 amino acids. V was cut by 0 bases and J by 10 bases, with 13 bases left in between. The sequences come from unstimulated CD8+ T cells sorted from spleen or lymph node cells, collected before transplant. The origin of this receptor is a human donor who was the organ donor for an intestinal transplant. The chain links TRBV5-3 to TRBJ1-1; maybe TRBD1 (6 bases). TRBV5-3 is sorted into the ORF group, with uncertain function. CDR3 protein: CARSLGGGKGAFF. CDR3 bases: TGTGCCAGAAGCTTGGGTGGGGGCAAAGGAGCTTTCTTT.